These 4 T cell receptor beta chains were all obtained from the same sample, sequenced in a study of T-cell reconstitution after alpha-beta-depleted transplantation in children. As it was prepared, the TCRbeta library received unique molecular identifiers. TCRdb passed the PCR reads through MiXCR, listing each CDR3 protein once. The top ten hold roughly 5% of the sample, which has 750,000 to 950,000 distinct CDR3 sequences, roughly 15% seen once. The sample consisted of PBMCs, mostly from graft donor cells, taken 360 days after TCRalphabeta/CD19-depleted stem cell transplant. These receptors originate from a male patient under 18 who had a stem cell transplant for acute lymphoblastic leukemia, so the T cells may come from the graft donor.

In this sample, this clonotype turned up a few times. This sequence joins TRBV11-2 and TRBJ2-7, with 7 bases that match TRBD2. Trimming took 4 bases from V and 4 from J; bases not matched to a gene: 7. Germline V CDR1 and CDR2: SGHAT, FQNNGV. CDR3 length: 14 amino acids. CDR3 in amino acids: CASSSVGRVYEQYF. The CDR3 DNA is TGTGCCAGCAGCTCTGTAGGGAGGGTTTACGAGCAGTACTTC.

The chain links TRBV9 to TRBJ2-5; TRBD2 is a possible D gene (6 bases). The ends were cut back, 0 bases at V and 2 bases at J, with 17 bases in the middle. Looked up from germline, CDR1 is SGDLS and CDR2 is YYNGEE. CDR3 length equals 17 residues. The CDR3 DNA follows: TGTGCCAGCAGCGTAGAAGATAGCGGTGTATTACAAGAGACCCAGTACTTC. Translated, it gives CASSVEDSGVLQETQYF.

The V gene is TRBV9, the J gene TRBJ2-1; the D gene is possibly TRBD2 (5 bases). With 2 bases removed from V and 7 bases from J, the gap between germline ends came to 13 bases. CDR1 is SGDLS and CDR2 is YYNGEE in the germline V gene. The CDR3 runs 14 residues. The DNA for the CDR3 is TGTGCCAGCAGCGTCAGCGGAGTACTAAATGAGCAGTTCTTC. This translates into CASSVSGVLNEQFF. The variable domain in full, completed from reference TRBV9 and TRBJ2-1, reads DSGVTQTPKHLITATGQRVTLRCSPRSGDLSVYWYQQSLDQGLQFLIQYYNGEERAKGNILERFSAQQFPDLHSELNLSSLELGDSALYFCASSVSGVLNEQFFGPGTRLTVL.

This clonotype was seen a handful of times. V and J are TRBV15 and TRBJ2-4; weak D call: TRBD2 (5 bases). Trimming shortened V by 1 base and J by 0 bases, and 19 bases separated the two germline ends. Germline CDR1 reads LNHNV; CDR2 reads YYDKDF (reference sequence). The length of the CDR3 is 19 residues. CDR3 bases: TGTGCCACCAGCAGAGTTGGGAGATCGCGGATCTTAGCCAAAAACATTCAGTACTTC. This sequence encodes CATSRVGRSRILAKNIQYF.